This T cell receptor beta chain was found in a study of blood T cell repertoires in COVID-19. Across the study: Collection of acute and convalescent COVID-19 samples took place in the United States, Italy and Spain.

Libraries were prepared by immunoSEQ multiplex PCR; TCRdb keeps only in-frame clonotypes and omits some of them. The sample carries 310,000 or so clones, more than 75% recorded once. V was pared by 4 bases and J by 12 bases, with 18 bases between. CDR3 size: 13 residues. Germline CDR1 is LNHDA and CDR2 is SQIVND (reference sequence). What was sequenced was peripheral blood. This rearrangement joins TRBV19 to TRBJ1-2; possible D gene TRBD1, 6 bases. The origin of this receptor is a middle-aged man with active or convalescent COVID-19. The CDR3 DNA is TGTGCCAGTAGTAACGTACAGGGAAGGCGCCACACCTTC. The encoded protein is CASSNVQGRRHTF.